These 13 T cell receptor beta chains were sequenced from one sample in a study of T cell changes during pregnancy in multiple sclerosis. The data were produced by immunoSEQ multiplex PCR, yet TCRdb's version contains in-frame clones alone and is incomplete. The sample contains 30,000 to 40,000 clones, more than 75% of which appear only once. Material: peripheral blood, obtained in the third trimester of pregnancy. These receptor sequences come from a female donor in good health, enrolled as a control in a pregnancy study.

The genes are TRBV4-1 and TRBJ1-4; D uncertain. The CDR3 consists of 16 residues. Germline assignment: CDR1 MGHRA and CDR2 YSYEKL. V lost 2 bases to trimming and J lost 4 bases, with 14 bases between them. The CDR3 loop is CASSQRRASGNEKLFF. Written as DNA, the CDR3 is TGCGCCAGCAGCCAAAGGAGGGCATCGGGTAATGAAAAACTGTTTTTT.

V and J are TRBV29-1 and TRBJ2-1, with 11 bases fitting TRBD2. CDR3 size: 13 residues. CDR1 SQVTM and CDR2 ANQGSEA come from the germline V gene. V lost 6 bases and J lost 4; bases outside the gene matches: 2. The chain's CDR3 is CSVVAGGYNEQFF. CDR3 DNA: TGCAGCGTAGTAGCGGGGGGGTACAATGAGCAGTTCTTC.

The genes are TRBV5-1 and TRBJ2-7; 14 bases fit TRBD2. Germline assignment: CDR1 SGHRS and CDR2 YFSETQ. Germline trimming cut 4 bases from V and 0 bases from J; bases unmatched to any gene: 9. The length of the CDR3 is 18 residues. The CDR3 is CASSPTTSGGESSYEQYF. The CDR3 region has the DNA TGCGCCAGCAGCCCGACGACTAGCGGGGGGGAGAGCTCCTACGAGCAGTACTTC.

The gene calls are TRBV29-1 and TRBJ2-7, with 12 nucleotides matching TRBD2. Germline V gene lookup returns CDR1 SQVTM and CDR2 ANQGSEA. The V segment lost 3 bases and the J segment 6 bases; nucleotides outside the gene matches: 12. CDR3 length equals 16 residues. DNA of the CDR3: TGCAGCGTTGAGGAACTGTCTAGCGGGGGGGCTATCGAGCAGTACTTC. Translated, it gives CSVEELSSGGAIEQYF.

Only one count was recorded for this clone. This chain uses TRBV29-1 with TRBJ2-7; 8 nucleotides line up with TRBD1. V dropped 1 base and J dropped 0; count of bases not matched to a gene: 8. The germline V gene encodes CDR1 SQVTM and CDR2 ANQGSEA. CDR3 length equals 16 residues. The DNA of the CDR3 is TGCAGCGTTGAAGTGGCGGGGACAGGCCTCTCCTACGAGCAGTACTTC. Translation: CSVEVAGTGLSYEQYF.

V usage is TRBV7-9 and J usage is TRBJ1-5; 8 bases agree with TRBD1. There are 14 residues in the CDR3. V lost 5 bases, J lost 6 bases, and 6 bases stayed unmatched. Per the germline V gene, CDR1 is SEHNR and CDR2 is FQNEAQ (reference sequence). The CDR3: CASSPDRAFQPQHF. In nucleotides, the CDR3 is TGTGCCAGCAGCCCGGACAGGGCTTTTCAGCCCCAGCATTTT.

This clone was counted a single time. The chain recombines TRBV5-1 with TRBJ2-1, with 14 bases aligning to TRBD2. This CDR3 comprises 17 residues. Germline CDR1 reads SGHRS; CDR2 reads YFSETQ. The V gene end was trimmed by 4 bases and the J gene end by 7 bases; junction bases not matched to a gene: 10. The CDR3 region is CASSARLAGGLTNEQFF. The CDR3, as DNA: TGCGCCAGCAGCGCCCGACTAGCGGGGGGGCTTACGAATGAGCAGTTCTTC.

The gene calls are TRBV11-3 and TRBJ2-7, with 8 bases matching TRBD2. V trimming: 5 bases; J trimming: 6 bases; junction bases outside the gene matches: 6. Germline-derived CDR1 and CDR2 are SGHNT and YENEEA. CDR3 length equals 13 residues. CDR3 DNA sequence: TGTGCCAGCAGCAAGAGCGGGAGCGGCGAGCAGTACTTC. This translates into CASSKSGSGEQYF.

The V and J genes are TRBV6-6 and TRBJ2-3; weak D call: TRBD1 (5 bases). CDR3 length equals 13 residues. Germline V gene data show CDR1 as MNHNY and CDR2 as SVGAGI (reference sequence). Trimming removed 5 bases from V and 3 bases from J, with 9 bases in between. The CDR3 DNA is TGTGCCAGCAGTACAGGTGAAACAGATACGCAGTATTTT. Its protein product is CASSTGETDTQYF.

This chain links TRBV6-4 with TRBJ1-1; TRBD1 aligns across 8 bases. The CDR3 is made up of 14 amino acids. Germline V gene lookup returns CDR1 MRHNA and CDR2 SNTAGT. Germline trimming cut 5 bases from V and 3 bases from J; bases unmatched to any gene: 5. The CDR3 DNA sequence: TGTGCCAGCAGTTTGACAGGGGAGGACACTGAAGCTTTCTTT. Translation: CASSLTGEDTEAFF.

V usage is TRBV9 and J usage is TRBJ1-6; D is possibly TRBD1 (6 bases). V lost 3 bases and J lost 8, with 9 bases in between. This CDR3 contains 13 residues. CDR1 is SGDLS, CDR2 YYNGEE, per germline. The CDR3 region is CASSGTAYSPLHF. In DNA, the CDR3 is TGTGCCAGCAGCGGGACAGCATATTCACCCCTCCACTTT.

The V gene is TRBV5-6, the J gene TRBJ1-1; D is undetermined. V lost 1 base to trimming and J lost 0 bases, with 7 bases between them. This CDR3 is 14 amino acids long. The germline CDR1 and CDR2 sequences are SGHDT and YYEEEE. The CDR3, as DNA: TGTGCCAGCAGCTTGCGAGTTATGAACACTGAAGCTTTCTTT. This gives the protein CASSLRVMNTEAFF.

This sequence joins TRBV28 and TRBJ2-5, with TRBD2 identical over 9 bases. The germline V gene encodes CDR1 MDHEN and CDR2 SYDVKM. V lost 4 bases to trimming and J lost 1 base; unmatched junction nucleotides: 10. The CDR3 is made up of 17 amino acids. In DNA, the CDR3 is TGTGCCAGCAGTTCCCATCGACTAGCGGTGATCCAAGAGACCCAGTACTTC. It is translated as CASSSHRLAVIQETQYF.